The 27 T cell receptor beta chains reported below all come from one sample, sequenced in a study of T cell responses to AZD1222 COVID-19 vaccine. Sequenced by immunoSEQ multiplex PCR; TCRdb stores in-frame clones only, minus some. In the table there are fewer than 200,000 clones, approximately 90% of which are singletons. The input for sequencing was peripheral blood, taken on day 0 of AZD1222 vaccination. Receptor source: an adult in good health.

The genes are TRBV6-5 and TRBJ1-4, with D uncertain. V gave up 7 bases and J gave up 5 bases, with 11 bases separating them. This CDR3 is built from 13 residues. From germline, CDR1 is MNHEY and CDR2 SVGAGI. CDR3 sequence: CASTDGTNEKLFF. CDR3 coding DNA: TGTGCCAGCACGGACGGAACGAATGAAAAACTGTTTTTT.

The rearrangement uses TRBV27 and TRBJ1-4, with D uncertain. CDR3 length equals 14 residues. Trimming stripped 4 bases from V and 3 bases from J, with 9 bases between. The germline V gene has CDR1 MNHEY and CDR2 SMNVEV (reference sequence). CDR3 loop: CASSSGWANEKLFF. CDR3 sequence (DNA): TGTGCCAGCAGTTCGGGTTGGGCTAATGAAAAACTGTTTTTT.

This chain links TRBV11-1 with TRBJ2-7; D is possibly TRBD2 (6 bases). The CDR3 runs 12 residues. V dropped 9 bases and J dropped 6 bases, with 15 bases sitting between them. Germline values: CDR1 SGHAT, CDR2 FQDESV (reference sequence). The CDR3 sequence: CASTRGGGEQYF. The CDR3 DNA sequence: TGTGCCAGTACTCGGGGAGGCGGCGAGCAGTACTTC.

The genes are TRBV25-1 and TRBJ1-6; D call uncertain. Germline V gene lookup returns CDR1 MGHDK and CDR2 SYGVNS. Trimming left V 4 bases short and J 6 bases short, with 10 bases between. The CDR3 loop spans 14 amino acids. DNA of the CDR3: TGTGCCAGCAGTGTTCCGGGGTCTAATTCACCCCTCCACTTT. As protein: CASSVPGSNSPLHF.

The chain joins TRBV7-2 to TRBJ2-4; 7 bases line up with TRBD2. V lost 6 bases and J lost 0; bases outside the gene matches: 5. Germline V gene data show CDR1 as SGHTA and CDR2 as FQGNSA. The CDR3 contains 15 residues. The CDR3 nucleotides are TGTGCCAGCAGTTCTTGGGAGGGAGCCAAAAACATTCAGTACTTC. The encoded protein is CASSSWEGAKNIQYF.

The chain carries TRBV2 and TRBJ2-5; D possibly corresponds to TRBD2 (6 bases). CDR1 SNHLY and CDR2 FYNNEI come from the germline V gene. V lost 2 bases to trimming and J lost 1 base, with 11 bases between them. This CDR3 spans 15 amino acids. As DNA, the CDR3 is TGTGCCAGCAGTGAATGGGGGGTACCCCAAGAGACCCAGTACTTC. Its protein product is CASSEWGVPQETQYF.

CDR3 loop: CASSSRPARNQPQHF. The CDR3 nucleotides read TGTGCCAGCAGTTCAAGACCCGCGCGGAATCAGCCCCAGCATTTT. The genes are TRBV28 and TRBJ1-5; D gene unclear. CDR1 is MDHEN and CDR2 is SYDVKM in the germline V gene. The CDR3 length is 15 residues. Trimming stripped 4 bases from V and 4 bases from J, with 14 bases between.

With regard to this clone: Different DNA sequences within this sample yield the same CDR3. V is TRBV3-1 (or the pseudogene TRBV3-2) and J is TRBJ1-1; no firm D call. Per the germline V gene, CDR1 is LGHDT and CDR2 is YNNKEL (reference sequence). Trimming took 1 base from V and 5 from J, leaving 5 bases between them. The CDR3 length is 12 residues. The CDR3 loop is CASSQATTEAFF. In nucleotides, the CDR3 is TGTGCCAGCAGCCAAGCGACGACTGAAGCTTTCTTT.

The CDR3 DNA follows: TGTGCCAGCAGTGAATCTGTAAACTACGAGCAGTACTTC. Translated, it gives CASSESVNYEQYF. The chain links TRBV6-1 to TRBJ2-7; D unresolved. The V gene's germline CDR1 is MNHNS and CDR2 SASEGT. This CDR3 has 13 residues. Trimming took 2 bases from V and 3 from J, leaving 8 bases between them.

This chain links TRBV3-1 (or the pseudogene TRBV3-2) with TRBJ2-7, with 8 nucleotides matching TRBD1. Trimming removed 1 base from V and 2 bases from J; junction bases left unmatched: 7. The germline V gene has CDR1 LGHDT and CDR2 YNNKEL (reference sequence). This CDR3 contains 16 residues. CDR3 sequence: CASSQVGTGHTYEQYF. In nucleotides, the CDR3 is TGTGCCAGCAGCCAAGTAGGGACAGGACATACCTACGAGCAGTACTTC.

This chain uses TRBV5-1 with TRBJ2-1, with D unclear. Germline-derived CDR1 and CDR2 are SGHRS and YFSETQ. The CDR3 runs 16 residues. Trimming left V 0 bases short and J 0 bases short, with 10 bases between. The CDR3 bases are TGCGCCAGCAGCTTGGGAGGCTCTAGCTCCTACAATGAGCAGTTCTTC. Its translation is CASSLGGSSSYNEQFF.

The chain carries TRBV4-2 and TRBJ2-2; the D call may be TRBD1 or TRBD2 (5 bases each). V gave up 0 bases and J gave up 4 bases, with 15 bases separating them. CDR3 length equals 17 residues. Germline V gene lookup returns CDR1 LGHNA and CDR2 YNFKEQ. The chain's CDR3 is CASSQDSGSRGTGELFF. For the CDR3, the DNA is TGTGCCAGCAGCCAAGATTCAGGGAGTAGGGGCACCGGGGAGCTGTTTTTT.

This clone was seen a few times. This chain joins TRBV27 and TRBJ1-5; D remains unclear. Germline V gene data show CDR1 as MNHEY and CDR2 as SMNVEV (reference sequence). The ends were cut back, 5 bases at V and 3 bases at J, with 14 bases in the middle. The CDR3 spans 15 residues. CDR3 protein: CASSPREGINQPQHF. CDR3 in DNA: TGTGCCAGCAGTCCCCGGGAGGGTATCAATCAGCCCCAGCATTTT.

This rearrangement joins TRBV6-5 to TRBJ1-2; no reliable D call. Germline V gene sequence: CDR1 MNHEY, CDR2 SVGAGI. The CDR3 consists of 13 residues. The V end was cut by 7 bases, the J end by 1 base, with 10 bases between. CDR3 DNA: TGTGCCAGCACCTACAGAAGTAACTATGGCTACACCTTC. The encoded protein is CASTYRSNYGYTF.

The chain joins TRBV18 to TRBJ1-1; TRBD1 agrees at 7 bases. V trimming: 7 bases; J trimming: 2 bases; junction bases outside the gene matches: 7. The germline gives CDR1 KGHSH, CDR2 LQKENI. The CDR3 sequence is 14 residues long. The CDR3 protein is CASLPGQLNTEAFF. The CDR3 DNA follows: TGTGCCAGCTTACCGGGACAGCTAAACACTGAAGCTTTCTTT.

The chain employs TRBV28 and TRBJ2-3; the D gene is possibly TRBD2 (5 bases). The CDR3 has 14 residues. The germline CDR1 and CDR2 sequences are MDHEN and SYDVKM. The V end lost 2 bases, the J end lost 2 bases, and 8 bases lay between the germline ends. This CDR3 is CASSLIANTDTQYF. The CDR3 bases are TGTGCCAGCAGTTTAATAGCGAACACAGATACGCAGTATTTT.

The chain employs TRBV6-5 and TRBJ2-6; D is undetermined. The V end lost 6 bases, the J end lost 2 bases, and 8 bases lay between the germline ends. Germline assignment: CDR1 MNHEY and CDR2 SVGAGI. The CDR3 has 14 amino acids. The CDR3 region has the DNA TGTGCCAGCAGAGGTGGGACTGGGGCCAACGTCCTGACTTTC. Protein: CASRGGTGANVLTF.

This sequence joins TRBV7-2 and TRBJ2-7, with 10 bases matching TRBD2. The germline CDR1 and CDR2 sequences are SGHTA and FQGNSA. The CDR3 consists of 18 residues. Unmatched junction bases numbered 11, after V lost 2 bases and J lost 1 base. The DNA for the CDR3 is TGTGCCAGCAGCTTAAACGGCGCAACTAGCGGGGAATCCTACGAGCAGTACTTC. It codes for CASSLNGATSGESYEQYF. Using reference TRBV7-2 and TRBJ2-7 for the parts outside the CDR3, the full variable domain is GAGVSQSPSNKVTEKGKDVELRCDPISGHTALYWYRQSLGQGLEFLIYFQGNSAPDKSGLPSDRFSAERTGGSVSTLTIQRTQQEDSAVYLCASSLNGATSGESYEQYFGPGTRLTVT.

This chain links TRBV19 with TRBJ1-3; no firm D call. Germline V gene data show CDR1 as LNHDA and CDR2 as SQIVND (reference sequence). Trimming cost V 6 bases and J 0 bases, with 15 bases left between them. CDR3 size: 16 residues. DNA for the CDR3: TGTGCCAGTAGCTCCCACGACATATACTCTGGAAACACCATATATTTT. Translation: CASSSHDIYSGNTIYF.

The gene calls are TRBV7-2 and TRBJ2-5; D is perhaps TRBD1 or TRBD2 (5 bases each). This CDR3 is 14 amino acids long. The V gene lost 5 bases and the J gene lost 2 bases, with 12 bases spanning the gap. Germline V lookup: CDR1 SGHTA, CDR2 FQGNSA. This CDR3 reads CASSIFGGQETQYF. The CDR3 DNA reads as TGTGCCAGCAGCATTTTTGGGGGTCAAGAGACCCAGTACTTC. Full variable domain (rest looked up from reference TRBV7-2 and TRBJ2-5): GAGVSQSPSNKVTEKGKDVELRCDPISGHTALYWYRQSLGQGLEFLIYFQGNSAPDKSGLPSDRFSAERTGGSVSTLTIQRTQQEDSAVYLCASSIFGGQETQYFGPGTRLLVL.

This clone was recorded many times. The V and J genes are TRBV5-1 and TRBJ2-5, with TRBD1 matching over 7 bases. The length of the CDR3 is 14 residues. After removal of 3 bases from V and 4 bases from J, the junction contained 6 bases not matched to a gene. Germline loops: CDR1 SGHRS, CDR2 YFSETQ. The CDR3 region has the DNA TGCGCCAGCAGCTATGATGCAGGGGGAGAGACCCAGTACTTC. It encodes CASSYDAGGETQYF.

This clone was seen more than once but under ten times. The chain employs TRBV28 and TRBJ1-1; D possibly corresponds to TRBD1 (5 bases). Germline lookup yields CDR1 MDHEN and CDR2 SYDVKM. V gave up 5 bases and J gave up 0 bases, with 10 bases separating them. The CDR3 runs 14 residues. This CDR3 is CASSPRGVNTEAFF. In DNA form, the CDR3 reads TGTGCCAGCAGTCCTAGAGGGGTGAACACTGAAGCTTTCTTT.

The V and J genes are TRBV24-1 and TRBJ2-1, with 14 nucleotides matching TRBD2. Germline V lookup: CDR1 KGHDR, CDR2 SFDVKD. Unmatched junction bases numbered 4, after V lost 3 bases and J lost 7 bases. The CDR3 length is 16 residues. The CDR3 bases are TGTGCCACCAGTGATCATGGACTAGCGGGGGGTAATGAGCAGTTCTTC. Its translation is CATSDHGLAGGNEQFF.

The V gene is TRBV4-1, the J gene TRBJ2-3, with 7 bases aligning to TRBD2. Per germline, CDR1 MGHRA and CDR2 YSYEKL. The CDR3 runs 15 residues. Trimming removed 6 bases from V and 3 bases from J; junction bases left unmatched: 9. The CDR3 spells CASSRLAGETDTQYF. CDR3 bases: TGCGCCAGCAGTAGACTAGCAGGAGAAACAGATACGCAGTATTTT.

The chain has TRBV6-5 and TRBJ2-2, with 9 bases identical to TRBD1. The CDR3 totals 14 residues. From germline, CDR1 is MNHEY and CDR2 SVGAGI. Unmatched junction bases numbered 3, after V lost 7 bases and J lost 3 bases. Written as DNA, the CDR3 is TGTGCCAGCAAAAGACAGGGGGACACCGGGGAGCTGTTTTTT. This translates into CASKRQGDTGELFF.

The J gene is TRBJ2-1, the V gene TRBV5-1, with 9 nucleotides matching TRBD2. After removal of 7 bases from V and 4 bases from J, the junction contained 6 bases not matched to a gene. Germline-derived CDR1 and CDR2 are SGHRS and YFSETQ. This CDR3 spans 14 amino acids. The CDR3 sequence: CASGSSGDYNEQFF. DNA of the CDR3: TGCGCCAGCGGATCTAGCGGGGATTACAATGAGCAGTTCTTC. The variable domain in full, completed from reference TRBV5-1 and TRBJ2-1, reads KAGVTQTPRYLIKTRGQQVTLSCSPISGHRSVSWYQQTPGQGLQFLFEYFSETQRNKGNFPGRFSGRQFSNSRSEMNVSTLELGDSALYLCASGSSGDYNEQFFGPGTRLTVL.

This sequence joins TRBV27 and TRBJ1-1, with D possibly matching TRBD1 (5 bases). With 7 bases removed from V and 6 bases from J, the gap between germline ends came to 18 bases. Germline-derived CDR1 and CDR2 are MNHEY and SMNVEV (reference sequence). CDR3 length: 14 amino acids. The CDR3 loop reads CASTQRGRFAEAFF. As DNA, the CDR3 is TGTGCCAGCACCCAACGGGGGAGATTCGCTGAAGCTTTCTTT.